The source of this T cell receptor beta chain is a study of regulatory T cells in long-lasting Graves disease. Findings and caveats of the study: TRBV28, TRBJ1-2 and TRBJ2-5 were favored in persistent disease. Persistent Graves' patients had lower TCR diversity than newly diagnosed ones.

The CDR3 runs 12 residues. Per germline, CDR1 DFQATT and CDR2 SNEGSKA (reference sequence). Trimming removed 3 bases from V and 6 bases from J, with 11 bases in between. Time point noted: persistent/refractory GD, antithyroid drugs over 5 years with positive TRAb. Generation of the TCR library employed RNA extracted from PBMCs. The table lists this clonotype with many counts. The antigen is not known. Building of the TCR beta libraries involved iRepertoire HTBI primers and Arm-PCR of CDR3 regions. TCRdb fed the multiplex PCR reads into MiXCR, producing one record per CDR3 protein. The table includes 300,000 to 500,000 distinct CDR3 sequences, 20% to 25% detected once.

This chain links TRBV20-1 with TRBJ1-2; D is possibly TRBD1 (5 bases). This TCR was recovered from a female donor with Graves disease. This specimen consisted of peripheral blood mononuclear cells (PBMCs), obtained when the disease was refractory, from a patient treated with antithyroid drugs. CDR3 amino acids: CSASATENGYTF. As DNA, the CDR3 is TGCAGTGCTAGTGCGACAGAGAATGGCTACACCTTC.